This T cell receptor (beta chain) was sequenced during a study of T cell repertoires in cytomegalovirus infection. Study background: Both recently identified HLA-C-restricted and well-studied HLA-B-restricted CMV epitopes were used in the study. Evidence of both CMV infection and a matching HLA type came from public TCR beta signatures. Study results and limitations: HLA-C-restricted CMV clonotypes gave the most frequent clonotype in two of eight donors. CMV carriers with the relevant HLA were identified by cumulative public TCR beta family frequency.

The CDR3 is 17 residues long. The germline V gene encodes CDR1 MNHEY and CDR2 SVGEGT. V trimming: 3 bases; J trimming: 6 bases; junction bases outside the gene matches: 10. This clonotype has just a few counts. Its target is not known. TCRdb re-called the reads with MiXCR, one entry per CDR3 protein. The sample shows about 740,000 distinct CDR3 sequences, around 35% of them seen only once. This chain links TRBV6-2 or TRBV6-3 with TRBJ2-3, with 12 bases that match TRBD2. The starting material was cultured PBMCs, obtained from culture after CMV antigen stimulation. The sequence came from a human donor in good health (CMV status not recorded). Some clones in this sample may be carry-over from other donors' samples. The CDR3 sequence: CASSYSRTSGTGDTQYF. CDR3 coding DNA: TGTGCCAGCAGTTATTCGCGGACTAGCGGGACGGGGGATACGCAGTATTTT.